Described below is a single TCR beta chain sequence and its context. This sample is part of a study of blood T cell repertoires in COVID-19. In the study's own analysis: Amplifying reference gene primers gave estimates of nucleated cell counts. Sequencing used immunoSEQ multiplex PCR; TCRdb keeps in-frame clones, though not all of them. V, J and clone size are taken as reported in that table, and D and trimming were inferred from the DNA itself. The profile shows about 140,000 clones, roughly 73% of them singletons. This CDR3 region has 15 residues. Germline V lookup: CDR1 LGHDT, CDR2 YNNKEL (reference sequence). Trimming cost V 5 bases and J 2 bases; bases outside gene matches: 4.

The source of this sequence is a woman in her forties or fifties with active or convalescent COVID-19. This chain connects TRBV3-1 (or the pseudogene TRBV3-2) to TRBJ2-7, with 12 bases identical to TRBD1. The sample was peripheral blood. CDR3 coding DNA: TGTGCCAGCAGCAAAGGGACAGGGGGCCCCTACGAGCAGTACTTC. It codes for CASSKGTGGPYEQYF.